The rows below give T cell receptor beta chains drawn from one sample of a study of cytomegalovirus exposure and HLA in healthy donors. The method was immunoSEQ multiplex PCR; TCRdb's version includes in-frame clones alone and lacks a portion of them. The sample has some 150,000 clones; about two thirds are singletons. Material for sequencing was PBMCs. All receptors derive from a man aged 55 to 69 in good health and CMV-seronegative. Each CDR3 is given with its conserved first and last residue. Each record gives: J gene, V gene, clone size, D gene, CDR3 DNA, CDR3 protein. A D gene is named only where the DNA matches it firmly. Clone size appears in some rows only: once, few, many, or a class for an expanded clone.

j_call: TRBJ2-7
v_call: TRBV2
clone_size: .
d_call: .
cdr3_nt: TGTGCCAGCAGTGAAGGCGGCTACTACGAGCAGTACTTC
cdr3_aa: CASSEGGYYEQYF

j_call: TRBJ2-6
v_call: TRBV19
clone_size: few
d_call: .
cdr3_nt: TGTGCCAGTAGTATAAGGACAGCTATAAGCTCTGGGGCCAACGTCCTGACTTTC
cdr3_aa: CASSIRTAISSGANVLTF

j_call: TRBJ2-1
v_call: TRBV5-1
clone_size: .
d_call: TRBD2
cdr3_nt: TGCGCCAGCACGAGGGAGGGATCAAACAATGAGCAGTTCTTC
cdr3_aa: CASTREGSNNEQFF

j_call: TRBJ2-5
v_call: TRBV7-2
clone_size: .
d_call: .
cdr3_nt: TGTGCCAGCAGCCGTTTGGGGGAGGTTGGAGAGACCCAGTACTTC
cdr3_aa: CASSRLGEVGETQYF

j_call: TRBJ2-7
v_call: TRBV27
clone_size: few
d_call: .
cdr3_nt: TGTGCCAGCAGTCATGGGGACACTTCCTACGAGCAGTACTTC
cdr3_aa: CASSHGDTSYEQYF

j_call: TRBJ2-1
v_call: TRBV27
clone_size: .
d_call: TRBD2
cdr3_nt: TGTGCCAGCAGTTTATCAAACCTAGCGGGAGCCTACAATGAGCAGTTCTTC
cdr3_aa: CASSLSNLAGAYNEQFF

j_call: TRBJ1-2
v_call: TRBV29-1
clone_size: few
d_call: .
cdr3_nt: TGCAGCGTTGAAGATTTGGGCAGTACTAACTATGGCTACACCTTC
cdr3_aa: CSVEDLGSTNYGYTF

j_call: TRBJ2-3
v_call: TRBV5-8
clone_size: .
d_call: .
cdr3_nt: TGTGCCAGCAGCTTTGGAGGCAGCACAGATACGCAGTATTTT
cdr3_aa: CASSFGGSTDTQYF

j_call: TRBJ1-1
v_call: TRBV6-5
clone_size: few
d_call: .
cdr3_nt: TGTGCCAGCAGTTATCGAACCGTGGGGGGCACTGAAGCTTTCTTT
cdr3_aa: CASSYRTVGGTEAFF

j_call: TRBJ1-6
v_call: TRBV5-4
clone_size: .
d_call: .
cdr3_nt: TGTGCCAGCAGCACCCGACAGAACTATAATTCACCCCTCCACTTT
cdr3_aa: CASSTRQNYNSPLHF

j_call: TRBJ1-2
v_call: TRBV30
clone_size: .
d_call: .
cdr3_nt: TGTGCCTGGAAGACAACTAACTATGGCTACACCTTC
cdr3_aa: CAWKTTNYGYTF

j_call: TRBJ2-5
v_call: TRBV2
clone_size: .
d_call: TRBD1
cdr3_nt: TGTGCCAGCAGAATAAGTACAGGGGAAGAGACCCAGTACTTC
cdr3_aa: CASRISTGEETQYF

j_call: TRBJ2-1
v_call: TRBV6-1
clone_size: .
d_call: .
cdr3_nt: TGTGCCAGCACTAGCTCCAACTCCTACAATGAGCAGTTCTTC
cdr3_aa: CASTSSNSYNEQFF

j_call: TRBJ1-1
v_call: TRBV20-1
clone_size: .
d_call: .
cdr3_nt: TGCAGTGCTAGAGAGTTAGTTGAAGCTTTCTTT
cdr3_aa: CSARELVEAFF

j_call: TRBJ2-3
v_call: TRBV9
clone_size: few
d_call: TRBD2
cdr3_nt: TGTGCCAGCAGCCTCAGCGGGAGGGGAGATACGCAGTATTTT
cdr3_aa: CASSLSGRGDTQYF

j_call: TRBJ2-2
v_call: TRBV27
clone_size: few
d_call: .
cdr3_nt: TGTGCCAGCAGTTTATTCGGGGTCGACAGGCTAACCGGGGAGCTGTTTTTT
cdr3_aa: CASSLFGVDRLTGELFF

j_call: TRBJ1-1
v_call: TRBV27
clone_size: few
d_call: .
cdr3_nt: TGTGCCAGCAGCCTTCCCCCGGGTGAAGCTTTCTTT
cdr3_aa: CASSLPPGEAFF

j_call: TRBJ1-2
v_call: TRBV28
clone_size: .
d_call: TRBD1
cdr3_nt: TGTGCCAGCAGGACAGGGGGTTTATATGGCTACACCTTC
cdr3_aa: CASRTGGLYGYTF

j_call: TRBJ2-7
v_call: TRBV28
clone_size: few
d_call: .
cdr3_nt: TGTGCCAGCAGTTCCATGCAGGATTTCTCCTACGAGCAGTACTTC
cdr3_aa: CASSSMQDFSYEQYF

j_call: TRBJ2-7
v_call: TRBV5-1
clone_size: few
d_call: TRBD2
cdr3_nt: TGCGCCAGCAGCTTGAGCACTAGCGGGAAACATTCCTACGAGCAGTACTTC
cdr3_aa: CASSLSTSGKHSYEQYF

j_call: TRBJ1-5
v_call: TRBV28
clone_size: .
d_call: .
cdr3_nt: TGTGCCAGCAGGGCGGGACAGCCCCAGCATTTT
cdr3_aa: CASRAGQPQHF